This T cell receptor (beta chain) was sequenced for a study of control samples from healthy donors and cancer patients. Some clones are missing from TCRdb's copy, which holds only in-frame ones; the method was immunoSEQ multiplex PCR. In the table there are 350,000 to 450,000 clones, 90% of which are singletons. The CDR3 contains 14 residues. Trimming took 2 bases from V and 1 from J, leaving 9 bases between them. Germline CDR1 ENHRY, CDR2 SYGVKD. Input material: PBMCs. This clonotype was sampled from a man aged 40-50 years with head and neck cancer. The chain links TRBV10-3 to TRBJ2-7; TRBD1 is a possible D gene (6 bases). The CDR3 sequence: CAISEGQGSYEQYF. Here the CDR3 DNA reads TGTGCCATCAGTGAGGGGCAGGGGTCCTACGAGCAGTACTTC.